This T cell receptor (beta chain) was identified in a study of immune cell composition in non-small cell lung cancer. Data came from immunoSEQ multiplex PCR; TCRdb stores just in-frame clones and leaves some out. The data hold about 2,300 clones, with approximately 81% observed a single time. This receptor was taken from a human donor with non-small cell lung cancer. The sample taken for sequencing was lung tumor tissue.

CDR3 sequence (DNA): TGCAGCGTTGAGCTAGCGGGATCCTACGAGCAGTACTTC. Encoded protein: CSVELAGSYEQYF. The chain recombines TRBV29-1 with TRBJ2-7; 9 nucleotides match TRBD2. The trim removed 3 bases at V and 1 base at J, leaving 1 base unmatched. Germline CDR1 SQVTM, CDR2 ANQGSEA. This CDR3 contains 13 residues.